This T cell receptor beta chain was captured by sequencing in a study of T cell responses to AZD1222 COVID-19 vaccine. This CDR3 comprises 14 residues. The V and J ends lost 4 bases and 7 bases respectively, with 17 bases between them. Germline V gene sequence: CDR1 SGHKS, CDR2 YYEKEE (reference sequence). Assay used: immunoSEQ multiplex PCR; TCRdb lists only in-frame clones, some missing. Of hundreds of thousands of clones listed, about 94% were seen once; the top ten hold roughly 0.6%. Sequencing was performed on peripheral blood, taken 28 days after the second AZD1222 dose. This TCR was recovered from an adult who received the AZD1222 COVID-19 vaccine. The chain recombines TRBV5-5 with TRBJ1-2, with a possible D match to TRBD1 (5 bases). CDR3 sequence: CASSPSQGGLGYTF. The CDR3 DNA follows: TGTGCCAGCAGCCCCTCGCAGGGTGGACTTGGCTACACCTTC.